This TCR beta chain is from a study of blood T cells in healthy people across ages. A J-beta primer mix and a sample-barcoded 5' primer were used in a second PCR of about 7 to 11 cycles. Using its own MiXCR run on the 5' RACE reads, TCRdb lists one record per CDR3 protein. The data hold more than 700,000 distinct CDR3 sequences, with 46% observed a single time. The CDR3 has 13 residues. Germline V gives CDR1 GTSNPN, CDR2 SVGIG (reference sequence). Sample: blood. The clonotype comes from a man older than 75 in good health. The gene calls are TRBV30 and TRBJ2-5, with TRBD1 matching 10 bases. The J call is uncertain, as TRBJ2-7 better fits the DNA end. The CDR3: CAWSRDRGNEQYF. The CDR3 DNA is TGTGCCTGGAGTAGGGACAGGGGAAACGAGCAGTACTTC.